The clone carrying this T cell receptor (beta chain) was counted many times. Its antigen is undetermined. In TCRdb, the reads were re-called with MiXCR into one record per CDR3 protein. The table lists fewer than 25,000 distinct CDR3 sequences, around a fifth of them singletons. The data are from a study of lung T cells in sarcoidosis with Löfgren's syndrome. Study information: Löfgren's syndrome patients were the main repertoire analysis focus.

CDR3 size: 16 residues. Trimming pared 5 bases from V and 1 base from J, leaving 16 bases between. Germline V gives CDR1 SEHNR, CDR2 FQNEAQ (reference sequence). Study observations and caveats: In alpha-beta pairs, TRAV12-1 favored TRBV2, and their CDR3s were homologous. Versus controls, Löfgren's syndrome patients reportedly showed TRAV12-1 and TRBV2 as most expanded. Multiple Löfgren's syndrome patients reportedly shared TRAV12-1 and TRBV2 CDR3 motifs.

This clonotype originated in a human donor with sarcoidosis (Löfgren's syndrome or another form), or a control subject (not recorded which). Specimen: CD4+ T cells from bronchoalveolar lavage. The J gene is TRBJ2-3, the V gene TRBV7-9, with D perhaps matching TRBD2 (6 bases). CDR3 in amino acids: CASSPTGGARTDTQYF. CDR3 nucleotide sequence: TGTGCCAGCAGCCCCACCGGAGGGGCGCGCACAGATACGCAGTATTTT.